This T cell receptor (beta chain) was recorded in a study of regulatory T cells in long-lasting Graves disease. Notes on the study in general: Segments TRBV28, TRBJ1-2 and TRBJ2-5 showed preferential usage in persistent disease.

Per the germline V gene, CDR1 is LGHNA and CDR2 is YNFKEQ. This CDR3 is built from 14 residues. The V gene lost 2 bases and the J gene lost 5 bases, with 12 bases spanning the gap. Regarding this clonotype: Its specificity is unknown.

Through Arm-PCR of CDR3 regions and iRepertoire HTBI primers, TCR beta libraries were built. TCRdb ran MiXCR on the multiplex PCR reads and lists one entry per CDR3 protein. Among about 300,000 distinct CDR3 sequences, more than 20% were seen once, and the ten largest hold around three fifths. This sample's time point: persistent/refractory GD, antithyroid drugs over 5 years with positive TRAb. RNA extracted from PBMCs served as the sequencing template. American Thyroid Association guidelines defined how Graves' disease was diagnosed. The peripheral blood volume drawn was about 10 milliliters, and it was collected into EDTA tubes.

The TCR comes from a female donor with Graves disease. This material consisted of peripheral blood mononuclear cells (PBMCs), taken when the disease was refractory, from a patient treated with antithyroid drugs. The chain recombines TRBV4-2 with TRBJ2-5; TRBD1 might be the D (6 bases). CDR3 bases: TGTGCCAGCAGCCAAACAGGGAAGGGGGAGACCCAGTACTTC. Amino acids: CASSQTGKGETQYF.